This TCR beta chain was documented in a study of T cell responses to AZD1222 COVID-19 vaccine. Findings of the study overall: Unmutated variant regions reportedly attract nearly half of all spike-specific TCRs.

As regards this clone: As yet, its antigen is unknown.

The table came from immunoSEQ multiplex PCR; TCRdb's copy has only in-frame clones and leaves some out. The sample shows 90,000 to 130,000 clones, roughly 90% of them seen only once. This receptor was taken from an adult in good health. Source: peripheral blood, taken on day 0 of MenACWY control vaccination.

DNA for the CDR3: TGTGCCAGTAGTATCTACAATGAGCAGTTCTTC. It encodes CASSIYNEQFF. The chain is built from TRBV19 and TRBJ2-1; D is uncertain. V lost 3 bases and J lost 3, with 0 bases in between. Germline CDR1 LNHDA, CDR2 SQIVND (reference sequence). The CDR3 is 11 residues long. Based on the CDR3 plus reference TRBV19 and TRBJ2-1, the full variable domain is DGGITQSPKYLFRKEGQNVTLSCEQNLNHDAMYWYRQDPGQGLRLIYYSQIVNDFQKGDIAEGYSVSREKKESFPLTVTSAQKNPTAFYLCASSIYNEQFFGPGTRLTVL.